The 3 T cell receptor beta chains in this list originate from one sample, sequenced in a study of early T cells in non-severe SARS-CoV-2 infection. A single record per CDR3 protein comes from TCRdb applying MiXCR to the 5' RACE reads. The top ten clones hold approximately 1.1% of a sample with 79,000 or so distinct CDR3 sequences, about 13% of them seen once. The sample consisted of whole blood. These receptors came from an adult who was a healthcare worker with PCR-confirmed SARS-CoV-2 infection or an uninfected control (not recorded which).

This clonotype has a count of ten or more. The rearrangement uses TRBV20-1 and TRBJ2-3; D is unclear. The V and J ends lost 0 bases and 2 bases respectively, with 6 bases between them. Germline V gene data show CDR1 as DFQATT and CDR2 as SNEGSKA (reference sequence). CDR3 size: 13 residues. This CDR3 reads CSARDPLTDTQYF. As DNA, the CDR3 is TGCAGTGCTAGAGATCCGCTCACAGATACGCAGTATTTT.

The V call is TRBV5-6, the J call TRBJ1-1; 8 bases agree with TRBD1. The CDR3 consists of 17 residues. CDR1 and CDR2 from the germline V gene are SGHDT and YYEEEE. V dropped 5 bases and J dropped 1; count of bases not matched to a gene: 13. The CDR3 DNA sequence: TGTGCCAGCAGTCCTCAGGGGGCAGCGGCTCGGAACACTGAAGCTTTCTTT. Translated, it gives CASSPQGAAARNTEAFF.

This clonotype was observed at least ten times. The CDR3 nucleotides read TGTGCCAGCAGCACGGACAGGACCTTCTATGGCTACACCTTC. It is translated as CASSTDRTFYGYTF. The chain recombines TRBV7-2 with TRBJ1-2, with 7 bases aligning to TRBD1. Germline CDR1 is SGHTA and CDR2 is FQGNSA. J was trimmed by 4 bases and V by 5 bases; bases with no gene match: 7. This CDR3 comprises 14 residues.